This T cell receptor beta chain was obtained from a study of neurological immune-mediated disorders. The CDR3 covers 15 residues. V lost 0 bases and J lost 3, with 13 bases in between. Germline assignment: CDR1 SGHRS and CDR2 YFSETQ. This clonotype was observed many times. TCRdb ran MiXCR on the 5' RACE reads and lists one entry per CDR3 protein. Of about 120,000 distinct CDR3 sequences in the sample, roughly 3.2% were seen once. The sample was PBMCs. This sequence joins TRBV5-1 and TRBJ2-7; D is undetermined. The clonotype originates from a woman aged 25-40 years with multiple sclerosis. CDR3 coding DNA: TGCGCCAGCAGCTTGGTGTCAGGTGGGAACTACGAGCAGTACTTC. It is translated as CASSLVSGGNYEQYF.